Reported below is one T cell receptor beta chain. What it binds is not known. CDR1 and CDR2 (germline): SNHLY, FYNNEI. V lost 7 bases to trimming and J lost 6 bases, with 9 bases between them. The CDR3 spans 12 residues. Clones were sequenced by immunoSEQ multiplex PCR, and TCRdb holds only the in-frame ones, with some missing. In the table there are around 250,000 clones, almost 90% of which are singletons. This sample was taken from a study of cytomegalovirus exposure and HLA in healthy donors. Study-wide results and limits: Many donors shared some public TCRs, even though most TCR sequences were rare. Among TCR beta chains, those listed as cytomegalovirus-associated numbered under 200. High sensitivity and specificity were reportedly achieved when the classifier diagnosed cytomegalovirus status.

Source material: PBMCs. J is TRBJ2-2 and V is TRBV2; TRBD1 is a possible D gene (6 bases). This TCR came from a woman between 18 and 30 years old in good health and CMV-seronegative. This CDR3 reads CASNNRAGELFF. The CDR3 DNA is TGTGCCAGCAACAACAGGGCCGGGGAGCTGTTTTTT.